This T cell receptor beta chain was identified in a study of post-analysis software for immune sequencing data (dated by TCRdb to between 2014 and 2016). Background for the entire study: Disease courses on record covered relapsing-remitting, secondary progressive and progressive-relapsing multiple sclerosis, though some patients had no subtype annotation. Patient repertoires were compared against around 10 previously published healthy control repertoires from donors aged about 6 to 26 years. A subset of samples was prepared in parallel using single-end sample barcoding, then pooled and co-amplified after Illumina adapter ligation.

To note about this clonotype: What this receptor recognizes is not known. The input lacks base qualities; no much larger clone sits a single base away.

The germline ends are 12 bases apart after V is trimmed by 4 bases and J by 3 bases. In the germline V gene, CDR1 corresponds to SGHRS and CDR2 to YFSETQ. Counted from cysteine to phenylalanine, this CDR3 has 14 amino acids. The entry retains the CDR3 DNA only, 42 bases that are in frame from base 1. TCR beta repertoires were profiled from peripheral blood of roughly 13 young patients with multiple sclerosis to demonstrate the VDJtools post-analysis software. The patients with multiple sclerosis were children and adolescents between roughly 6 and 17 years of age. The method was PCR. Sequencing took place on an Illumina HiSeq 2500. Unique molecular identifiers were incorporated into TCR beta cDNA libraries to reduce PCR and sequencing biases. Every 1 to 10 million input T cells yielded approximately 500,000 cDNA molecules, meaning each molecule approximated one T cell. The same protocol used for the earlier healthy control dataset was applied to prepare and sequence the patient libraries. Within a given batch, samples were prepared together, multiplexed and sequenced on the same HiSeq lane. Regarding the original processing steps: Raw barcoded reads were processed with MIGEC, and single-read molecular identifier groups were discarded before consensus assembly and CDR3 extraction. Clonotype tables were post-analysed with VDJtools, normalizing diversity by down-sampling all datasets to the smallest sample size. In repertoire overlap clustering, CDR3 amino acid sequences, but not nucleotide sequences, were matched to correct batch-related cross-sample contamination. Starting from the raw public reads, TCRdb applied fastp trimming at Q25, assembled clones with MiXCR and retained in-frame beta chains. When rows share a CDR3 protein, they turn into one entry using the most common DNA and genes. The V and J calls were not made by the authors but by TCRdb's processing. The sample table contains some 500,000 distinct CDR3 sequences; only one count was recorded for roughly 45% of them. About 12% of the sample goes to the ten largest clones.

Study-wide conclusions, independent of this receptor: Strong co-clustering of samples prepared in the same batch was shown by direct clustering with F measure, prompting a batch-effect correction. Significantly higher frequencies in patients than in controls were found for about five TRBV segments, including TRBV5-6, TRBV5-1 and TRBV20-1. Multiple sclerosis patients had significantly lower normalized Chao1 diversity than controls, a result that suggests substantial peripheral T-cell clonal expansion. The multiple sclerosis patient group was slightly younger than the control group.

The chain is made from TRBV5-1 and TRBJ2-3; a tentative D match to TRBD1 spans 5 bases. The receptor was isolated from a girl aged 5-17 years with multiple sclerosis. The sequenced sample consisted of blood. The nucleotide sequence is TGCGCCAGCAGCCTGACGACAGAGACAGATACGCAGTATTTT. This is translated as CASSLTTETDTQYF.